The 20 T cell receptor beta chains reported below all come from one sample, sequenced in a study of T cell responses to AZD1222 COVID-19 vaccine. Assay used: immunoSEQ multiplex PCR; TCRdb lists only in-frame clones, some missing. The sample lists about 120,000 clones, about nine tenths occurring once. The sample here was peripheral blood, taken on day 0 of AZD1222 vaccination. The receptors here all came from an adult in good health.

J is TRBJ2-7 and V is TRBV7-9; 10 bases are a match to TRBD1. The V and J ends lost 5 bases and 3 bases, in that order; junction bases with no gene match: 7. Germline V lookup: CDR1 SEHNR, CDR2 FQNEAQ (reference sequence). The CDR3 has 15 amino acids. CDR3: CASSPGQGGFYEQYF. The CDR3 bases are TGTGCCAGCAGCCCCGGACAGGGGGGCTTCTACGAGCAGTACTTC.

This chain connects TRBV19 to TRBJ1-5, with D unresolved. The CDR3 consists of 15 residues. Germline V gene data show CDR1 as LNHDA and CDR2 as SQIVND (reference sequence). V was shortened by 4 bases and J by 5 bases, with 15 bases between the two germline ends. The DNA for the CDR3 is TGTGCCAGTAGTAGGCTGGACCTACGGGATCAGCCCCAGCATTTT. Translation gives CASSRLDLRDQPQHF.

Here the CDR3 reads CASSALAGVGDTQYF. The DNA of the CDR3 is TGTGCCAGCAGCGCCCTAGCGGGGGTTGGAGATACGCAGTATTTT. The rearrangement joins TRBV11-2 to TRBJ2-3; 10 bases are shared with TRBD2. The junction had 7 bases not matched to a gene; V was cut back by 5 bases and J by 5 bases. The CDR3 extends over 15 amino acids. The germline V gene has CDR1 SGHAT and CDR2 FQNNGV.

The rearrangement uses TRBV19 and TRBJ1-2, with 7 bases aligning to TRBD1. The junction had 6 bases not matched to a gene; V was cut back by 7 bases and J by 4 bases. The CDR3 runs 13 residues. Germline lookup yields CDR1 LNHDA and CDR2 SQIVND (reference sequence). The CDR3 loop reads CASTPRDSYGYTF. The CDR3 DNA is TGTGCCAGTACACCCCGGGACAGCTATGGCTACACCTTC.

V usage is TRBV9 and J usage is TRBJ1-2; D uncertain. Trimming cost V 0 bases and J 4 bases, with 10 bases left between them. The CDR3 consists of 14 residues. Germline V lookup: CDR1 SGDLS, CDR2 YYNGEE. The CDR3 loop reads CASSVGSDGYGYTF. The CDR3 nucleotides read TGTGCCAGCAGCGTAGGGTCAGACGGCTATGGCTACACCTTC. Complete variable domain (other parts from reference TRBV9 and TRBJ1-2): DSGVTQTPKHLITATGQRVTLRCSPRSGDLSVYWYQQSLDQGLQFLIQYYNGEERAKGNILERFSAQQFPDLHSELNLSSLELGDSALYFCASSVGSDGYGYTFGSGTRLTVV.

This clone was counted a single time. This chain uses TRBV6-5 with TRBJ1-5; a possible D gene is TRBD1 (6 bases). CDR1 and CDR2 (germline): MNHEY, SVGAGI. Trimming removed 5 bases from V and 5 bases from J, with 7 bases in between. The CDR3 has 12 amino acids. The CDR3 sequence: CASSRGDQPQHF. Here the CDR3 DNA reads TGTGCCAGCAGTAGGGGGGATCAGCCCCAGCATTTT.

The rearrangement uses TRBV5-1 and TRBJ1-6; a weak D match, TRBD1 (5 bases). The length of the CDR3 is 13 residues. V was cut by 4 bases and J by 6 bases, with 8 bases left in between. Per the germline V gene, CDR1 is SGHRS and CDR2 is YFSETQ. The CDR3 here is CASSEDSNSPLHF. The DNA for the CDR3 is TGCGCCAGCAGCGAAGACAGTAATTCACCCCTCCACTTT. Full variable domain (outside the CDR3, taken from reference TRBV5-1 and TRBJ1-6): KAGVTQTPRYLIKTRGQQVTLSCSPISGHRSVSWYQQTPGQGLQFLFEYFSETQRNKGNFPGRFSGRQFSNSRSEMNVSTLELGDSALYLCASSEDSNSPLHFGNGTRLTVT.

Here the CDR3 reads CASSLVGGGVTEAFF. The CDR3 region has the DNA TGCGCCAGCAGCTTGGTAGGGGGAGGAGTCACTGAAGCTTTCTTT. V and J are TRBV5-1 and TRBJ1-1; perhaps TRBD1 as D (6 bases). Germline values: CDR1 SGHRS, CDR2 YFSETQ. The CDR3 runs to 15 residues. V lost 0 bases and J lost 4, with 13 bases in between.

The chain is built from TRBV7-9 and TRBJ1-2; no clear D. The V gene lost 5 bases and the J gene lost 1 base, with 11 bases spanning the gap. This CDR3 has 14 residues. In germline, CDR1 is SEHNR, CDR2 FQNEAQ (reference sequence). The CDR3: CASSPAGNNYGYTF. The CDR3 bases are TGTGCCAGCAGCCCCGCTGGGAATAACTATGGCTACACCTTC.

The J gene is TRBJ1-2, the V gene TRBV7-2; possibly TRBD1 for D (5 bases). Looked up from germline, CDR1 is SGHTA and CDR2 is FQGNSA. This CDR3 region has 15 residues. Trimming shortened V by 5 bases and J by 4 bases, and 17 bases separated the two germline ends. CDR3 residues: CASSVDVGAVYGYTF. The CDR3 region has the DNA TGTGCCAGCAGCGTAGATGTCGGGGCAGTCTATGGCTACACCTTC. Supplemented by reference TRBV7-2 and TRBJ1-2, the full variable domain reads GAGVSQSPSNKVTEKGKDVELRCDPISGHTALYWYRQSLGQGLEFLIYFQGNSAPDKSGLPSDRFSAERTGGSVSTLTIQRTQQEDSAVYLCASSVDVGAVYGYTFGSGTRLTVV.

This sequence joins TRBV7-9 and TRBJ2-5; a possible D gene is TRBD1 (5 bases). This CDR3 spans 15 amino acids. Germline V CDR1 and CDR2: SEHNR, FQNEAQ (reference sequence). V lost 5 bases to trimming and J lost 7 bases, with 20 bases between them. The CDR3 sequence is CASSPRSPIQVTQYF. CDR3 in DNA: TGTGCCAGCAGCCCCAGAAGCCCGATACAGGTGACCCAGTACTTC.

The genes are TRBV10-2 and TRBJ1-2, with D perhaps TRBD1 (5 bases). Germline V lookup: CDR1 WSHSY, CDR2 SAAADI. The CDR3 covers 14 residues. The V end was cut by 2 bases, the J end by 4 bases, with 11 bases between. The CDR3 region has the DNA TGCGCCAGCAGTGAGGCAGGGTACGGCTATGGCTACACCTTC. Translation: CASSEAGYGYGYTF.

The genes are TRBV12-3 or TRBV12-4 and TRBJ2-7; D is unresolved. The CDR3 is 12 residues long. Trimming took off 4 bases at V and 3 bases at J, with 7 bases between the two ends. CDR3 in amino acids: CASSSDIYEQYF. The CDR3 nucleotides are TGTGCCAGCAGTTCCGACATCTACGAGCAGTACTTC.

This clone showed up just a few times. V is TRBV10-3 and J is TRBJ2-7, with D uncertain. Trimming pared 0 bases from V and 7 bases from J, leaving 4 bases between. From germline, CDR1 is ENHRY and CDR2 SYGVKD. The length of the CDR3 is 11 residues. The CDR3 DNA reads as TGTGCCATCAGTGAGTCATGGGAGCAGTACTTC. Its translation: CAISESWEQYF.

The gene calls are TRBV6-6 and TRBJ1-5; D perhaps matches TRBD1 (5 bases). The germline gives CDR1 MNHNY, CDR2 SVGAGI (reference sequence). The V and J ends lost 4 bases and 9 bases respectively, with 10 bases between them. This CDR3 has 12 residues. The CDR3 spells CASSWAGGPQHF. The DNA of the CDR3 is TGTGCCAGCAGTTGGGCGGGGGGGCCCCAGCATTTT.

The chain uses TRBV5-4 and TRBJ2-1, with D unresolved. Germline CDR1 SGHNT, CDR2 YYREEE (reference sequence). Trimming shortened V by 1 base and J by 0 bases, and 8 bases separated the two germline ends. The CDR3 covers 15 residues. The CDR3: CASSLIKGSYNEQFF. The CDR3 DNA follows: TGTGCCAGCAGCTTGATAAAGGGCTCCTACAATGAGCAGTTCTTC.

CDR3 sequence reads: CASSRSDVQPQHF. CDR3 sequence (DNA): TGTGCCAGCAGCCGATCGGACGTTCAGCCCCAGCATTTT. The chain combines TRBV7-2 with TRBJ1-5; D is unclear. The CDR3 consists of 13 residues. Trimming stripped 5 bases from V and 6 bases from J, with 11 bases between. Germline CDR1 SGHTA, CDR2 FQGNSA.

The CDR3 protein is CASSPPLGGETQYF. CDR3 DNA sequence: TGTGCCAGCAGCCCTCCCCTTGGGGGAGAGACCCAGTACTTC. The chain uses TRBV28 and TRBJ2-5, with D perhaps assigned TRBD1 or TRBD2 (5 bases each). The CDR3 sequence is 14 residues long. Germline loops: CDR1 MDHEN, CDR2 SYDVKM. V shed 6 bases and J shed 4 bases, with 15 bases lying between them.

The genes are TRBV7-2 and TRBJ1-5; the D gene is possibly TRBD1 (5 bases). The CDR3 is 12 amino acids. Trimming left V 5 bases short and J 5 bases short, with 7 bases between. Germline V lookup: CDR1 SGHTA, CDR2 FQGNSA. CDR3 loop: CASSLRDQPQHF. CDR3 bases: TGTGCCAGCAGCCTCAGGGATCAGCCCCAGCATTTT.

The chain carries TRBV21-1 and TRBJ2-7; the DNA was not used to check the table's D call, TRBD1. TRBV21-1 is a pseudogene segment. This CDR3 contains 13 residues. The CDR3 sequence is CASSEQGTHEQYF. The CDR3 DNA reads TGTGCCAGCAGCGAACAGGGGACCCACGAGCAGTACTTC.